This T cell receptor beta chain derives from a study of identical twins. TCRdb ran MiXCR on the 5' RACE reads and lists one entry per CDR3 protein. There are some 210,000 distinct CDR3 sequences in the sample; approximately 15% occur only once, and 35% to 45% lies in the top ten. CDR3 size: 13 residues. Germline CDR1 reads DFQATT; CDR2 reads SNEGSKA (reference sequence). Trimming took 6 bases from V and 7 from J; bases not matched to a gene: 7. This clonotype was seen more than once but under ten times. Antigen: not known. General study points: There was more out-of-frame TCR alpha sharing in monozygotic twins than models estimated.

The sample was also linked to a second study, of T cells expressing NK-cell markers.

This TCR was recovered from a woman aged 18-30 years in good health. The V gene is TRBV20-1, the J gene TRBJ1-5; 9 nucleotides match TRBD1. Source material: CD8+ T cells sorted from blood. CDR3 coding DNA: TGCAGTGCCCGGACAGGGGAAAGCCAGCCCCAGCATTTT. This codes for CSARTGESQPQHF.